These T cell receptor beta chains were read from a single sample in a study of blood T cell repertoires in COVID-19. Profiled with immunoSEQ multiplex PCR; TCRdb holds only in-frame clones, not every one. The sample records 250,000 to 300,000 clones, 81% being singletons. Source material: peripheral blood. These TCRs come from a woman aged 60-75 years with active or convalescent COVID-19. Each CDR3 is given with its conserved first and last residue. The order of the fields is V gene, clone size, D gene, J gene, CDR3 protein, CDR3 DNA. D genes are given only for firm matches. The size entry is marked missing in some rows and otherwise reads once, few, many or a size class.

>TRBV11-2|NA|NA|TRBJ2-3
CASSLSGTDTQYF
TGTGCCAGCAGCTTATCGGGCACAGATACGCAGTATTTT
>TRBV5-1|NA|NA|TRBJ1-4
CASSASTVTSTNEKLFF
TGCGCCAGCAGCGCCTCGACAGTAACCTCAACTAATGAAAAACTGTTTTTT
>TRBV3-1/TRBV3-2|NA|TRBD2|TRBJ2-7
CASSPRGGTILVEQYF
TGTGCCAGCAGCCCGCGGGGGGGGACTATCCTGGTCGAGCAGTACTTC
>TRBV6-5|NA|TRBD1|TRBJ1-1
CATTGTGGTEAFF
TGTGCCACGACCGGGACAGGGGGCACTGAAGCTTTCTTT
>TRBV5-1|once|TRBD2|TRBJ2-3
CASSLGGTSGGAGDTQYF
TGCGCCAGCAGCTTGGGTGGGACTAGCGGGGGGGCCGGAGATACGCAGTATTTT
>TRBV7-9|few|NA|TRBJ2-1
CASSSRTGSSYNEQFF
TGTGCCAGCAGCTCCCGGACGGGATCGAGCTACAATGAGCAGTTCTTC
>TRBV25-1|NA|TRBD1|TRBJ1-6
CASRIDRGPSPLHF
TGTGCCAGCCGTATCGACAGGGGGCCTTCACCCCTCCACTTT
>TRBV12-5|NA|TRBD1|TRBJ1-6
CASGRDRLNSPLHF
TGTGCTAGTGGTAGGGACAGGCTGAATTCACCCCTCCACTTT
>TRBV6-5|NA|TRBD1|TRBJ1-1
CASSADRVNTEAFF
TGTGCCAGCAGCGCGGACAGGGTGAACACTGAAGCTTTCTTT
>TRBV11-3|once|NA|TRBJ2-1
CASSPGGGLEQFF
TGTGCCAGCAGCCCGGGTGGGGGGTTAGAGCAGTTCTTC
>TRBV7-3|NA|NA|TRBJ2-1
CASSFGSSFGEQFF
TGTGCCAGCAGCTTCGGTTCTAGTTTTGGTGAGCAGTTCTTC
>TRBV5-4|NA|TRBD2|TRBJ2-5
CASSFLLVTSGGQETQYF
TGTGCCAGCAGCTTCCTACTGGTAACTAGCGGGGGTCAAGAGACCCAGTACTTC
>TRBV10-3|few|TRBD1|TRBJ1-4
CAISEGRAGGNEKLFF
TGTGCCATCAGTGAGGGGCGGGCAGGGGGAAACGAAAAACTGTTTTTT
>TRBV3-1/TRBV3-2|NA|NA|TRBJ1-1
CASSQGTGRNTEAFF
TGTGCCAGCAGCCAAGGTACAGGGAGGAACACTGAAGCTTTCTTT
>TRBV9|NA|TRBD2|TRBJ2-3
CASSASGGMTDTQYF
TGTGCCAGCAGCGCTAGCGGGGGGATGACAGATACGCAGTATTTT
>TRBV19|NA|NA|TRBJ2-5
CASSPPGETQYF
TGTGCCAGTAGCCCTCCCGGAGAGACCCAGTACTTC
>TRBV15|NA|NA|TRBJ1-1
CATSRGWGGRMNTEAFF
TGTGCCACCAGCAGAGGTTGGGGGGGACGGATGAACACTGAAGCTTTCTTT
>TRBV4-1|NA|NA|TRBJ2-4
CASSQAQGGDNIQYF
TGCGCCAGCAGCCAAGCTCAGGGTGGAGATAACATTCAGTACTTC
>TRBV3-1/TRBV3-2|once|TRBD2|TRBJ2-3
CASSQGLAGGLSTDTQYF
TGTGCCAGCAGCCAAGGACTAGCGGGGGGTCTGAGCACAGATACGCAGTATTTT
>TRBV4-1|NA|TRBD1|TRBJ1-4
CASSQPFWTGKYEKLFF
TGCGCCAGCAGCCAACCCTTTTGGACAGGGAAATATGAAAAACTGTTTTTT
>TRBV5-1|few|NA|TRBJ1-2
CASSLQGPSNYGYTF
TGCGCCAGCAGCTTACAGGGCCCTTCTAACTATGGCTACACCTTC
>TRBV28|once|TRBD2|TRBJ2-1
CASSLTAGGAYNEQFF
TGTGCCAGCAGTCTAACCGCGGGGGGGGCCTACAATGAGCAGTTCTTC
>TRBV7-2|NA|NA|TRBJ2-2
CASSLPGFNTGELFF
TGTGCCAGCAGCTTACCAGGGTTTAACACCGGGGAGCTGTTTTTT
>TRBV10-1|NA|NA|TRBJ2-1
CASSDSVRAAFF
TGCGCCAGCAGTGATTCGGTCAGGGCTGCGTTCTTC
>TRBV5-6|once|NA|TRBJ1-4
CASSLARGEKLFF
TGTGCCAGCAGCTTGGCCAGGGGTGAAAAACTGTTTTTT
>TRBV29-1|NA|NA|TRBJ2-3
CSVVFGDWTSTDTQYF
TGCAGCGTTGTTTTTGGGGATTGGACTAGCACAGATACGCAGTATTTT
>TRBV5-1|NA|NA|TRBJ1-2
CASSPWRESGYTF
TGCGCCAGCAGCCCGTGGAGGGAGAGTGGCTACACCTTC
>TRBV5-8|NA|NA|TRBJ2-1
CASQTRATYNEQFF
TGTGCCAGCCAGACTAGGGCGACCTACAATGAGCAGTTCTTC
>TRBV6-2/TRBV6-3|NA|TRBD2|TRBJ2-3
CASSPLPGGTDTQYF
TGTGCCAGCAGTCCCCTCCCGGGGGGGACAGATACGCAGTATTTT
>TRBV5-1|NA|TRBD2|TRBJ2-5
CASSFPMRGETQYF
TGCGCCAGCAGCTTCCCCATGCGGGGGGAGACCCAGTACTTC
>TRBV19|NA|TRBD1|TRBJ1-3
CASSWDREGGNTIYF
TGTGCCAGTAGCTGGGACAGGGAAGGAGGAAACACCATATATTTT
>TRBV7-9|NA|NA|TRBJ2-1
CASSFLDLHEQFF
TGTGCCAGCAGCTTCCTAGACCTCCATGAGCAGTTCTTC
>TRBV24-1|few|NA|TRBJ1-6
CATSDTTEIYTGRGDNSPLHF
TGTGCCACCAGTGATACCACAGAGATTTACACAGGGAGAGGGGATAATTCACCCCTCCACTTT
>TRBV27|once|TRBD1|TRBJ1-5
CASSRGQGNQPQHF
TGTGCCAGCAGTAGAGGACAGGGCAATCAGCCCCAGCATTTT
>TRBV27|NA|TRBD1|TRBJ2-7
CASRIRRGPYEQYF
TGTGCCAGCAGGATTCGCAGGGGGCCCTACGAGCAGTACTTC
>TRBV6-4|NA|TRBD2|TRBJ2-3
CASSDRTSGGTDTQYF
TGTGCCAGCAGTGACCGTACTAGCGGGGGCACAGATACGCAGTATTTT
>TRBV5-1|NA|TRBD2|TRBJ2-2
CAGREAITGELFF
TGCGCCGGACGGGAGGCGATCACCGGGGAGCTGTTTTTT
>TRBV7-3|few|NA|TRBJ2-2
CASSLALAGGELFF
TGTGCCAGCAGCTTAGCCTTAGCCGGCGGGGAGCTGTTTTTT
>TRBV11-2|NA|NA|TRBJ2-2
CASADPGTGELFF
TGTGCCAGCGCGGATCCAGGGACCGGGGAGCTGTTTTTT
>TRBV4-3|NA|TRBD2|TRBJ2-1
CASSPNTLSGGAYEQFF
TGCGCCAGCAGCCCAAACACCCTTAGCGGGGGGGCCTATGAGCAGTTCTTC